This T cell receptor (beta chain) was sequenced for a study of OX40 agonist ivuxolimab in advanced cancers. This table comes from immunoSEQ multiplex PCR, and its TCRdb copy is limited to in-frame clones, with some not included. The repertoire holds some 70,000 clones, with about nine tenths as singletons. Study-level points and caveats: On average, CD8+ T cells showed a greater number of expanded clones than CD4+.

Anyone with autoimmune disease history or systemic immunosuppression was excluded. The timepoints at which blood was sampled were baseline, cycle 4 day 1, and cycle 7 day 1. As to this clone: What it recognizes is unknown.

V lost 5 bases and J lost 3; bases outside the gene matches: 9. This CDR3 contains 15 residues. The germline gives CDR1 MDHEN, CDR2 SYDVKM. This specimen consisted of CD4+ or CD8+ T cells sorted from blood, obtained in a trial of the OX40 agonist ivuxolimab. The source is an adult with an advanced solid tumor such as melanoma, head and neck, liver or kidney cancer. The chain is built from TRBV28 and TRBJ1-1, with TRBD1 identical over 7 bases. CDR3 region: CASSLYLGQDTEAFF. CDR3 nucleotides: TGTGCCAGCAGTCTCTATCTCGGACAGGACACTGAAGCTTTCTTT.